The clone carrying this T cell receptor beta chain was recorded at least ten times. The antigen remains unidentified. The naive CD8 libraries originated from between roughly 18,000 and 1,100,000 sorted cells and drew on 10%, 30% or 50% RNA. The data derive from a study of molecular identifiers for immune sequencing clone quantification. Bulk TCR libraries used previously described methods and listed TCR primers. TCRdb reprocessed the PCR reads with MiXCR, giving one entry per CDR3 protein. The table shows some 100,000 distinct CDR3 sequences, with about 20% occurring only once. Findings of the study overall: Sharing of a barcode by identical TCR molecules could cause highly expanded clone sizes to be underestimated. Over 99% of CMV-specific effector molecules, but under 1% of naive ones, were in clones above 20 copies.

Source material: naive CD8+ T cells from blood, with Jurkat cell RNA spiked in. Noted subset: FACS-sorted CD8+CD4-CCR7+CD45RA+ naive T cells. This receptor was obtained from a human donor in good health. Some libraries in this study had Jurkat cell RNA spiked in.

The CDR3 coding sequence is TGTGCCAGCAGCTTAGGTTCCGCGGCCTACGAGCAGTACTTC. Translation gives CASSLGSAAYEQYF. The chain recombines TRBV13 with TRBJ2-7; D is undetermined. The CDR3 runs 14 residues. V lost 0 bases, J lost 2 bases, and 8 bases lay in between. Germline values: CDR1 PRHDT, CDR2 FYEKMQ (reference sequence).